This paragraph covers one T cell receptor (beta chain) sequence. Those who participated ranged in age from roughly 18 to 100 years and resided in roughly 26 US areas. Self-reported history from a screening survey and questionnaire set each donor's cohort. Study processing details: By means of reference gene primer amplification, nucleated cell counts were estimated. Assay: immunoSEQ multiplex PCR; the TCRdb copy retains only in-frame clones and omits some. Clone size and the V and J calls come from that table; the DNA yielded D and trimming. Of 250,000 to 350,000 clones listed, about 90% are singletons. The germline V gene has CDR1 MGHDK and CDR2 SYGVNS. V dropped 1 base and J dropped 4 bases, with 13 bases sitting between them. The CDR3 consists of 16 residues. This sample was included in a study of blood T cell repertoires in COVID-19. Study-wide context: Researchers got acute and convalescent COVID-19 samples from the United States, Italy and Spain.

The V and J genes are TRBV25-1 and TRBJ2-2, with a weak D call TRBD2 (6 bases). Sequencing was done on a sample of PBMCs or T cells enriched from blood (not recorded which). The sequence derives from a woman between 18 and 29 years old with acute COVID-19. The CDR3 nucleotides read TGTGCCAGCAGTGAATGGGGCGGGGCGGGCACCGGGGAGCTGTTTTTT. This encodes CASSEWGGAGTGELFF.